This T cell receptor beta chain was recorded in a study of T cell responses to AZD1222 COVID-19 vaccine. Findings of the study overall: Increases in Spike-specific TCR breadth and depth were seen after two AZD1222 doses. Baseline serology detected seropositivity in only five or six AZD1222 recipients. Females outnumbered males among donors, who were mostly white British; clonal diversity was possibly underestimated. Nearly half of the spike-specific TCRs reportedly recognize variant regions that carry no mutations.

Per the germline V gene, CDR1 is SNHLY and CDR2 is FYNNEI. V shed 5 bases and J shed 2 bases, with 10 bases lying between them. The CDR3 has 14 amino acids. Method: immunoSEQ multiplex PCR; TCRdb's copy keeps in-frame clones and lacks some. The table records roughly 80,000 clones, roughly 82% of them present only once. Remarks on this clone: The antigen is undetermined.

The sequencing used peripheral blood, collected on day 0 of AZD1222 vaccination. This rearrangement joins TRBV2 to TRBJ2-1; weak D call: TRBD2 (5 bases). This TCR was recovered from an adult in good health. The CDR3 spells CASSPTGTYNEQFF. DNA of the CDR3: TGTGCCAGCAGTCCGACGGGGACCTACAATGAGCAGTTCTTC. Using reference TRBV2 and TRBJ2-1 for the parts outside the CDR3, the full variable domain is EPEVTQTPSHQVTQMGQEVILRCVPISNHLYFYWYRQILGQKVEFLVSFYNNEISEKSEIFDDQFSVERPDGSNFTLKIRSTKLEDSAMYFCASSPTGTYNEQFFGPGTRLTVL.